A single sample is the source of the 24 T cell receptor beta chains below, sequenced in a study of CD8+CD57+ T cells in acquired aplastic anemia. The use of genomic DNA as template underpinned the TCR beta VDJ and CDR3 profiling. TCRdb independently ran MiXCR on the reads; one entry per CDR3 protein. The data contain about 240,000 distinct CDR3 sequences, 40% to 50% of them singletons. All sequencing subjects had displayed CD8+CD57+ cell expansion on flow cytometry. The source material was sorted CD4+, CD8+, or CD8+CD57+ T cells (not recorded which) from PBMCs. The origin of the receptors is a human donor with aplastic anemia.

The sample holds a few counts of this clonotype. The V and J genes are TRBV4-1 and TRBJ1-2; tentative D call: TRBD1 (5 bases). V lost 0 bases and J 8 bases, leaving 13 bases between the germline ends. CDR3 length equals 14 residues. CDR1 and CDR2 (germline): MGHRA, YSYEKL. CDR3 residues: CASSQELGGNGYTF. DNA for the CDR3: TGCGCCAGCAGCCAAGAATTGGGGGGAAACGGCTACACCTTC.

This clonotype showed up many times. The CDR3 here is CASSEGHRAEAFF. The DNA of the CDR3 is TGTGCCAGCAGTGAAGGACACCGAGCCGAAGCTTTCTTT. The V call is TRBV6-1, the J call TRBJ1-1; D unclear. The CDR3 totals 13 residues. The germline V gene encodes CDR1 MNHNS and CDR2 SASEGT. The V end lost 1 base, the J end lost 8 bases, and 11 bases lay between the germline ends.

In its sample, this clonotype was seen many times. The gene calls are TRBV12-3 or TRBV12-4 and TRBJ1-2, with D maybe TRBD1 (5 bases). The CDR3 length is 12 residues. V was cut by 3 bases and J by 8 bases, with 10 bases left in between. The DNA of the CDR3 is TGTGCCAGCAGTTTTCCTGGGGACGGCTACACCTTC. As protein: CASSFPGDGYTF.

This clonotype occurred a few times. CDR3 coding DNA: TGTGCCAGCAGCTCCACATTAGCGGGGGGGTACAATGAAGCTTTCTTT. Protein product: CASSSTLAGGYNEAFF. This chain connects TRBV5-5 to TRBJ1-1, with D perhaps TRBD1 (5 bases). The germline V and J ends were trimmed by 3 bases and 7 bases, with 22 bases remaining between them. This CDR3 region has 16 residues. Germline V gene data show CDR1 as SGHKS and CDR2 as YYEKEE (reference sequence).

This clonotype occurred many times. J is TRBJ1-3 and V is TRBV2, with TRBD1 as a possible D gene (5 bases). The CDR3 runs to 16 residues. V lost 11 bases to trimming and J lost 3 bases, with 23 bases between them. Germline-derived CDR1 and CDR2 are SNHLY and FYNNEI. The CDR3 sequence is CAPHPGLYSGGNTIYF. Here the CDR3 DNA reads TGTGCCCCACATCCGGGACTATACTCCGGTGGAAACACCATATATTTT. The full variable domain, its missing parts supplied by reference TRBV2 and TRBJ1-3, is EPEVTQTPSHQVTQMGQEVILRCVPISNHLYFYWYRQILGQKVEFLVSFYNNEISEKSEIFDDQFSVERPDGSNFTLKIRSTKLEDSAMYFCAPHPGLYSGGNTIYFGEGSWLTVV.

Details on this clonotype: The junction departs from the called germline gene at one end, perhaps through a read error. The chain combines TRBV6-4 with TRBJ2-2; 8 bases are shared with TRBD1. This CDR3 is built from 14 residues. Germline V lookup: CDR1 MRHNA, CDR2 SNTAGT. Here the CDR3 DNA reads TGTGCCACCAGTGTACAGGGGGTAACCGGGGAGCTGTTTTTT. Protein product: CATSVQGVTGELFF.

This chain joins TRBV19 and TRBJ2-7, with no clear D. This CDR3 is built from 13 residues. The ends were cut back, 7 bases at V and 0 bases at J, with 10 bases in the middle. In germline, CDR1 is LNHDA, CDR2 SQIVND (reference sequence). CDR3 sequence (DNA): TGTGCCAGTACCGGACGGAGCTCCTACGAGCAGTACTTC. Translated, it gives CASTGRSSYEQYF.

The V gene is TRBV2, the J gene TRBJ2-3, with D tentatively TRBD2 (5 bases). CDR1 is SNHLY and CDR2 is FYNNEI in the germline V gene. The V end lost 6 bases, the J end lost 1 base, and 11 bases lay between the germline ends. The CDR3 is 14 residues long. The CDR3 reads CASRVGSGTDTQYF. CDR3 in DNA: TGTGCCAGCAGGGTAGGGAGCGGCACAGATACGCAGTATTTT.

The chain joins TRBV9 to TRBJ2-1; no firm D call. Per germline, CDR1 SGDLS and CDR2 YYNGEE. Between the trimmed V and J ends, which lost 0 bases and 6 bases, there was a span of 19 bases. The CDR3 runs to 17 residues. The CDR3 sequence: CASSVGRSGSVGNEQFF. The CDR3 nucleotides read TGTGCCAGCAGCGTAGGAAGGTCCGGTAGTGTAGGCAATGAGCAGTTCTTC.

This clonotype was counted many times. V gene TRBV9 combines with J gene TRBJ2-7; D not certain. CDR1 and CDR2 from the germline V gene are SGDLS and YYNGEE. Trimming stripped 2 bases from V and 4 bases from J, with 16 bases between. The CDR3 consists of 15 residues. The CDR3 sequence: CASSVRTDLSYEQYF. CDR3 sequence (DNA): TGTGCCAGCAGCGTCAGGACGGATTTATCGTACGAGCAGTACTTC.

The genes are TRBV3-1 and TRBJ1-2; 7 positions match TRBD1. Germline CDR1 is LGHDT and CDR2 is YNNKEL (reference sequence). Trimming removed 0 bases from V and 8 bases from J; junction bases left unmatched: 6. The CDR3 consists of 14 residues. CDR3 protein: CASSQEAQGGGYTF. In DNA, the CDR3 is TGTGCCAGCAGCCAAGAAGCGCAGGGGGGAGGCTACACCTTC. The full variable domain, rest sourced from reference TRBV3-1 and TRBJ1-2, is DTAVSQTPKYLVTQMGNDKSIKCEQNLGHDTMYWYKQDSKKFLKIMFSYNNKELIINETVPNRFSPKSPDKAHLNLHINSLELGDSAVYFCASSQEAQGGGYTFGSGTRLTVV.

V is TRBV11-2 and J is TRBJ1-1; D perhaps matches TRBD1 (6 bases). The V and J ends lost 5 bases and 1 base respectively, with 11 bases between them. CDR3 length: 14 amino acids. Per the germline V gene, CDR1 is SGHAT and CDR2 is FQNNGV. This CDR3 is CASSPGDKNTEAFF. The CDR3 DNA reads as TGTGCCAGCAGCCCAGGGGACAAGAACACTGAAGCTTTCTTT.

At least ten counts were recorded for this clonotype. V gene TRBV6-5 combines with J gene TRBJ2-7; no firm D call. The germline CDR1 and CDR2 sequences are MNHEY and SVGAGI. This CDR3 is 13 amino acids long. V was cut by 0 bases and J by 0 bases, with 3 bases left in between. CDR3 region: CASSYSSSYEQYF. The CDR3 coding sequence is TGTGCCAGCAGTTACTCGTCCTCCTACGAGCAGTACTTC.

The V and J genes are TRBV7-9 and TRBJ2-7; 10 positions match TRBD1. This CDR3 has 15 residues. In germline, CDR1 is SEHNR, CDR2 FQNEAQ (reference sequence). The V gene end was trimmed by 5 bases and the J gene end by 5 bases; junction bases not matched to a gene: 9. The CDR3 DNA is TGTGCCAGCAGCCACACTGGACAGGGGGTCGACGAGCAGTACTTC. Encoded protein: CASSHTGQGVDEQYF.

Remarks on this clonotype: An end of the junction differs from the germline gene, which may be a read error. This rearrangement joins TRBV4-2 to TRBJ2-7, with 9 bases fitting TRBD2. This CDR3 is built from 15 residues. Germline CDR1 reads LGHNA; CDR2 reads YNFKEQ. CDR3 DNA: TGTGCCAGCGGCCAAGAATGGCGGGGGGGTTACGAGCAGTACTTC. Its protein product is CASGQEWRGGYEQYF.

The sample holds a few counts of this clonotype. A much bigger clone sits one base away, suggesting this may be a read error. The chain links TRBV9 to TRBJ2-7; TRBD1 or TRBD2 may be the D gene (5 bases each). CDR1 SGDLS and CDR2 YYNGEE come from the germline V gene. The CDR3 is made up of 14 amino acids. Trimming stripped 4 bases from V and 5 bases from J, with 16 bases between. The CDR3 spells CASSQSGARNEQYF. The CDR3 DNA sequence: TGTGCCAGCAGCCAATCCGGGGCGCGGAACGAGCAGTACTTC.

This clonotype has a count of ten or more. The V gene is TRBV7-9, the J gene TRBJ1-5; D uncertain. This CDR3 comprises 12 residues. Germline assignment: CDR1 SEHNR and CDR2 FQNEAQ (reference sequence). V was pared by 5 bases and J by 5 bases, with 7 bases between. The CDR3 here is CASSLDHQPQHF. Written as DNA, the CDR3 is TGTGCCAGCAGCCTAGACCATCAGCCCCAGCATTTT.

This clonotype was counted ten times or more. The rearrangement links TRBV7-9 to TRBJ2-5, with D possibly matching TRBD2 (5 bases). This CDR3 region has 18 residues. Trimming took 5 bases from V and 5 from J, leaving 27 bases between them. The V gene's germline CDR1 is SEHNR and CDR2 FQNEAQ (reference sequence). CDR3 nucleotide sequence: TGTGCCAGCAGCGACCCGGACGAGAGGACTGTAGTTGATGAGACCCAGTACTTC. Its translation: CASSDPDERTVVDETQYF.

This clonotype was counted ten times or more. The gene calls are TRBV20-1 and TRBJ2-7, with D perhaps matching TRBD1 (6 bases). CDR3 length: 16 residues. Trimming pared 3 bases from V and 5 bases from J, leaving 23 bases between. CDR1 DFQATT and CDR2 SNEGSKA come from the germline V gene (reference sequence). CDR3 residues: CSARSLLRGIVHEQYF. CDR3 nucleotide sequence: TGCAGTGCTAGGTCCCTACTCAGGGGTATTGTCCACGAGCAGTACTTC.

In its sample, this clonotype was seen many times. V and J are TRBV7-9 and TRBJ2-1; D unclear. Germline lookup yields CDR1 SEHNR and CDR2 FQNEAQ (reference sequence). V was cut by 2 bases and J by 6 bases, with 5 bases left in between. The CDR3 has 12 residues. The CDR3 reads CASSLPSNEQFF. The CDR3 nucleotides read TGTGCCAGCAGCTTACCAAGCAATGAGCAGTTCTTC.

This clonotype was picked up many times. The rearrangement links TRBV20-1 to TRBJ1-5, with D possibly matching TRBD1 (5 bases). In germline, CDR1 is DFQATT, CDR2 SNEGSKA (reference sequence). This CDR3 has 13 residues. V lost 1 base to trimming and J lost 2 bases, with 6 bases between them. The CDR3 nucleotides read TGCAGTGCTAGAGGCAGGGGCAATCAGCCCCAGCATTTT. This encodes CSARGRGNQPQHF.

This clonotype occurred many times. The V and J genes are TRBV24-1 and TRBJ2-2; D perhaps matches TRBD2 (5 bases). Trimming cost V 1 base and J 6 bases, with 14 bases left between them. Germline loops: CDR1 KGHDR, CDR2 SFDVKD. This CDR3 is built from 16 residues. DNA of the CDR3: TGTGCCACCAGTGATTTATCCGGACTCGATGCCGGGGAGCTGTTTTTT. This codes for CATSDLSGLDAGELFF.

This clonotype was found a few times. The rearrangement links TRBV27 to TRBJ2-3; the D gene is possibly TRBD2 (5 bases). Trimming pared 5 bases from V and 6 bases from J, leaving 15 bases between. Per the germline V gene, CDR1 is MNHEY and CDR2 is SMNVEV (reference sequence). The CDR3 is 14 residues long. The CDR3 nucleotides are TGTGCCAGCAGTCCGACGACCCGAGGGGATACGCAGTATTTT. Amino acid sequence: CASSPTTRGDTQYF.

The J gene is TRBJ2-1, the V gene TRBV12-3 or TRBV12-4; 8 positions match TRBD2. The CDR3 sequence is 17 residues long. V trimming: 6 bases; J trimming: 8 bases; junction bases outside the gene matches: 18. DNA of the CDR3: TGTGCCAGCAGCCCATTTAGGGCGGGAGGCCCGGAAGATGAGCAGTTCTTC. Amino acid sequence: CASSPFRAGGPEDEQFF.